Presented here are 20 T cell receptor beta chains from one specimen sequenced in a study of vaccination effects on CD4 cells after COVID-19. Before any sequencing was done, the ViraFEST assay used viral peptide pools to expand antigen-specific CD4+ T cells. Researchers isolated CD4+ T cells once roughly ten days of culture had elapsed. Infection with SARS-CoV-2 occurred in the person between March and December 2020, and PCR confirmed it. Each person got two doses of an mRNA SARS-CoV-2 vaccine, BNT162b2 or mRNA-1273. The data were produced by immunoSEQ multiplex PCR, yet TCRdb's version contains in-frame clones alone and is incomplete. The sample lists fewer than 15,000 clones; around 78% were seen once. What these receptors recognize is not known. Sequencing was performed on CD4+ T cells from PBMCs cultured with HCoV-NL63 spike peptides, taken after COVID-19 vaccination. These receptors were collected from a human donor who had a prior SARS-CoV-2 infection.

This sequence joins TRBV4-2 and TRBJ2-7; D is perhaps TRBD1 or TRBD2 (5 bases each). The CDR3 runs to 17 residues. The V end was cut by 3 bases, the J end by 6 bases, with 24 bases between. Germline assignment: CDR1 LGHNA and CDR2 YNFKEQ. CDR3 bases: TGTGCCAGCAGCCACCTCCGACGGGACCACATCGCCTCCGAGCAGTACTTC. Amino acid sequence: CASSHLRRDHIASEQYF.

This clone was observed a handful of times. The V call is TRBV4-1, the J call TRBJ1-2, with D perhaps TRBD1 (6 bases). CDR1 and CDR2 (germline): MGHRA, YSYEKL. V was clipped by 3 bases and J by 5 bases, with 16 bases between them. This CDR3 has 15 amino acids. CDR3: CASSQLPGTRYGYTF. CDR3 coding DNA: TGCGCCAGCAGCCAGCTCCCCGGGACAAGATATGGCTACACCTTC.

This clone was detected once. The CDR3 protein is CASRSTGDEQYF. The CDR3 DNA reads TGTGCCAGCAGGTCCACAGGGGACGAGCAGTACTTC. This chain connects TRBV2 to TRBJ2-7; 7 positions match TRBD1. The CDR3 is 12 amino acids. CDR1 and CDR2 from the germline V gene are SNHLY and FYNNEI. V was pared by 6 bases and J by 5 bases, with 4 bases of the junction left unmatched.

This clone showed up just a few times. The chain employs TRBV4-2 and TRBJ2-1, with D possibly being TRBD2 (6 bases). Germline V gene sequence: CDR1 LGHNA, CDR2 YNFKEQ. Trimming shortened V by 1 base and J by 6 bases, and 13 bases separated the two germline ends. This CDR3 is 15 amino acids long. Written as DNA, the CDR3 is TGTGCCAGCAGCCAAGGGGGGACTCAACTCAATGAGCAGTTCTTC. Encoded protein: CASSQGGTQLNEQFF.

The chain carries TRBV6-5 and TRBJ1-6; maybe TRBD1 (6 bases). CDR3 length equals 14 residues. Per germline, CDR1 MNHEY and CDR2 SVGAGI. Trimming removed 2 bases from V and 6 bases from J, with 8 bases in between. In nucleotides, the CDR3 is TGTGCCAGCAGTTACGACAGGCTTAATTCACCCCTCCACTTT. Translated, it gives CASSYDRLNSPLHF.

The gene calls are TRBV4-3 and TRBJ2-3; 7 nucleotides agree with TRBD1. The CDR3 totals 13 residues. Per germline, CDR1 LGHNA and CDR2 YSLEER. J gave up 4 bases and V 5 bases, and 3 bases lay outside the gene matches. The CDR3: CASSLGGADTQYF. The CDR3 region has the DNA TGCGCCAGCAGCTTAGGGGGCGCAGATACGCAGTATTTT.

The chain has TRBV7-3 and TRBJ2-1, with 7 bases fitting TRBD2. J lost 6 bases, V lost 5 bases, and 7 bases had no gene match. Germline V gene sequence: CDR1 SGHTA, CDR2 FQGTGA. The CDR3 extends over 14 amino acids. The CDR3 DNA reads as TGTGCCAGCAGCCCTCCTGGCGGGAGCAATGAGCAGTTCTTC. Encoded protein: CASSPPGGSNEQFF.

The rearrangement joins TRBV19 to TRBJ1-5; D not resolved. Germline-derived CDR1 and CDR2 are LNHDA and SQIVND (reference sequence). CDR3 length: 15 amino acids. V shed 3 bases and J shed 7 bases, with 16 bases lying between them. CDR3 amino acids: CASSIDRVFGQPQHF. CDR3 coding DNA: TGTGCCAGTAGTATCGATAGGGTATTTGGACAGCCCCAGCATTTT. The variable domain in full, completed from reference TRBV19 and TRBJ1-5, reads DGGITQSPKYLFRKEGQNVTLSCEQNLNHDAMYWYRQDPGQGLRLIYYSQIVNDFQKGDIAEGYSVSREKKESFPLTVTSAQKNPTAFYLCASSIDRVFGQPQHFGDGTRLSIL.

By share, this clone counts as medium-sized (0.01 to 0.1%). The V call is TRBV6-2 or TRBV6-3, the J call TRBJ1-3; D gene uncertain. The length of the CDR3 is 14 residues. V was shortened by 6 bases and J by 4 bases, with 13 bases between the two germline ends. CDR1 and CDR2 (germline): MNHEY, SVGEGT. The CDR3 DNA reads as TGTGCCAGCAGCAACACCCGCTTGGGAAACACCATATATTTT. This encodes CASSNTRLGNTIYF.

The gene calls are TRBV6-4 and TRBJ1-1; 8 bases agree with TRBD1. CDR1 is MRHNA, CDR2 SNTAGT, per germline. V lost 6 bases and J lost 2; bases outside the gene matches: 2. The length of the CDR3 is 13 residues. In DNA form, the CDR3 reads TGTGCCAGCAGGCAGGGGGCCAACACTGAAGCTTTCTTT. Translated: CASRQGANTEAFF.

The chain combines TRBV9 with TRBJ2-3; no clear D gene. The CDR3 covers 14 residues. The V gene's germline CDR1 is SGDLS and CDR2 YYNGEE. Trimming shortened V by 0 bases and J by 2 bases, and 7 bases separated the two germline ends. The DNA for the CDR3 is TGTGCCAGCAGCGTAGGCCCTAACACAGATACGCAGTATTTT. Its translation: CASSVGPNTDTQYF.

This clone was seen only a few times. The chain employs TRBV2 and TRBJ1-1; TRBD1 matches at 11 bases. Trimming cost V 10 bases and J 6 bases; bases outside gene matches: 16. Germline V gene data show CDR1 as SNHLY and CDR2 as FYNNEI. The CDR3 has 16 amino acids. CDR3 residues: CAITAGQGVRLPEAFF. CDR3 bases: TGTGCCATCACGGCGGGACAGGGGGTCCGCCTGCCTGAAGCTTTCTTT.

This CDR3 reads CASSPRGGISYEQYF. CDR3 coding DNA: TGTGCCAGCAGCCCGAGAGGAGGGATCTCCTACGAGCAGTACTTC. The rearrangement links TRBV5-4 to TRBJ2-7; D possibly corresponds to TRBD2 (6 bases). Trimming stripped 4 bases from V and 0 bases from J, with 14 bases between. The germline V gene has CDR1 SGHNT and CDR2 YYREEE (reference sequence). This CDR3 contains 15 residues.

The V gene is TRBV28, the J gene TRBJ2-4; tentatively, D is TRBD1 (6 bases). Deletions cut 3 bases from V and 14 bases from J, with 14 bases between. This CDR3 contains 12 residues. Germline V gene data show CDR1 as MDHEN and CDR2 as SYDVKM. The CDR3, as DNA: TGTGCCAGCAGTTTGAGCAGACAGGCGGAGTACTTC. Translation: CASSLSRQAEYF.

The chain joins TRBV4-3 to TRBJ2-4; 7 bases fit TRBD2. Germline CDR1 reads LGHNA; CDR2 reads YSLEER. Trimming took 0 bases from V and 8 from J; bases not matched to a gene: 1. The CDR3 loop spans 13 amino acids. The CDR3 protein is CASSQDGGDIQYF. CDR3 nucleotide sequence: TGCGCCAGCAGCCAAGATGGGGGGGACATTCAGTACTTC.

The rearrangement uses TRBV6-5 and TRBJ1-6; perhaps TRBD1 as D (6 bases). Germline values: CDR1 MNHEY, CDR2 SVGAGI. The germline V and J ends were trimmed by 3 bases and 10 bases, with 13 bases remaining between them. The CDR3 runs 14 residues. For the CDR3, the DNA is TGTGCCAGCAGTTATATAGGGGGTGGATCACCCCTCCACTTT. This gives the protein CASSYIGGGSPLHF.

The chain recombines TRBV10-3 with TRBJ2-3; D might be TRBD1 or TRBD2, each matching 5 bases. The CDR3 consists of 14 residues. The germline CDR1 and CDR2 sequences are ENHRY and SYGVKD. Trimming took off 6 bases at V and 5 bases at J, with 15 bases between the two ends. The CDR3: CAIRERDGEDTQYF. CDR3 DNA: TGTGCCATCAGGGAGAGGGACGGGGAAGATACGCAGTATTTT.

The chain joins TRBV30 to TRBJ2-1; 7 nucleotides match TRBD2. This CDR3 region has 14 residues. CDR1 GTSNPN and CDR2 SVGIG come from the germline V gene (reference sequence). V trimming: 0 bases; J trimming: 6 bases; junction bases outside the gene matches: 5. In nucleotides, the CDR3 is TGTGCCTGGAGTGTGAAAGCTAGCGGCAATGAGCAGTTCTTC. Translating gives CAWSVKASGNEQFF.

The CDR3 loop is CASSWRRLAGDETQYF. The CDR3 DNA reads TGTGCCAGCAGCTGGAGAAGACTAGCGGGAGATGAGACCCAGTACTTC. The chain joins TRBV7-9 to TRBJ2-5; 12 nucleotides match TRBD2. The CDR3 spans 16 residues. The germline gives CDR1 SEHNR, CDR2 FQNEAQ (reference sequence). V shed 4 bases, J shed 5 bases, and the junction held 8 bases outside the gene matches. The full variable domain, completed using reference TRBV7-9 and TRBJ2-5, is DTGVSQNPRHKITKRGQNVTFRCDPISEHNRLYWYRQTLGQGPEFLTYFQNEAQLEKSRLLSDRFSAERPKGSFSTLEIQRTEQGDSAMYLCASSWRRLAGDETQYFGPGTRLLVL.

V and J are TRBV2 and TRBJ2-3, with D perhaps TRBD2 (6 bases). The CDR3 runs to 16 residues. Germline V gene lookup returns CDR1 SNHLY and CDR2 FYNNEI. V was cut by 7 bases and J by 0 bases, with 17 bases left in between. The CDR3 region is CASNPAGLPSTDTQYF. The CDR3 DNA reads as TGTGCCAGCAACCCCGCGGGGCTACCTAGCACAGATACGCAGTATTTT.